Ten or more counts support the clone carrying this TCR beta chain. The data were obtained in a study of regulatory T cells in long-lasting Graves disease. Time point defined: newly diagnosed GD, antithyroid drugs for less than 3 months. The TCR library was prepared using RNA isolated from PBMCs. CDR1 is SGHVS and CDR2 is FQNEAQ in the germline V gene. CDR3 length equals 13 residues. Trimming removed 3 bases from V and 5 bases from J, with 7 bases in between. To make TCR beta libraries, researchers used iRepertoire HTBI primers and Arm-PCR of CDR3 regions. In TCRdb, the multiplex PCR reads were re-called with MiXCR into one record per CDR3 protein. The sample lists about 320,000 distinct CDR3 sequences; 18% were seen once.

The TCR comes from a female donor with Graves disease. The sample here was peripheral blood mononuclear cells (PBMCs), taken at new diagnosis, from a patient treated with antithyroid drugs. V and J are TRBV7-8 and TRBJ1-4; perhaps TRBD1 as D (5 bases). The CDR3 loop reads CASSLTANEKLFF. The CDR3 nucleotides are TGTGCCAGCAGCTTGACAGCGAATGAAAAACTGTTTTTT. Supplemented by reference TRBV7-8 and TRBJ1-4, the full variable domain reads GAGVSQSPRYKVAKRGQDVALRCDPISGHVSLFWYQQALGQGPEFLTYFQNEAQLDKSGLPSDRFFAERPEGSVSTLKIQRTQQEDSAVYLCASSLTANEKLFFGSGTQLSVL.